This TCR beta chain was documented in a study of radiotherapy plus CTLA-4 blockade in lung cancer. Turning to the study itself: In roughly 17% of patients, objective responses were seen; roughly 28% had disease control. Study findings and constraints: Blood saw expansion of tumor-derived TCR clones after radiotherapy plus ipilimumab. Early blood T cell clone dynamics reportedly forecast response best, with interferon-beta.

The repertoire was sequenced with immunoSEQ multiplex PCR; TCRdb's copy has only in-frame clones and lacks some. Among some 110,000 clones listed, roughly four fifths were seen once. Enrolled patients, whose metastatic non-small-cell lung cancer was chemo-refractory, received focal radiation plus CTLA-4 blockade with ipilimumab. As to this clone: Its specificity is not known.

Between the trimmed V and J ends, which lost 1 base and 8 bases, there was a span of 5 bases. This CDR3 is built from 12 residues. Germline V gene lookup returns CDR1 LGHNT and CDR2 FRNRAP. This receptor was identified in a human donor with non-small cell lung cancer that progressed on radiotherapy plus ipilimumab. Some clones in this sample may be carry-over from other donors' samples. The material was peripheral blood, obtained from a patient treated with radiotherapy plus ipilimumab. The chain links TRBV12-5 to TRBJ1-4, with D maybe TRBD1 (5 bases). The CDR3 region is CASGLEGEKLFF. The CDR3 DNA follows: TGTGCTAGTGGTTTGGAGGGGGAAAAACTGTTTTTT.